A single sample gave rise to the 17 T cell receptor beta chains below, sequenced in a study of blood T cell repertoires in COVID-19. Generated by immunoSEQ multiplex PCR, the TCRdb table keeps only in-frame clones and is missing some. The repertoire includes 150,000 to 200,000 clones, approximately 87% of them detected once, and approximately 9.9% sits in the top ten. Specimen: peripheral blood. Receptors originate from a woman in her fifties or sixties with COVID-19, enrolled during active disease.

This CDR3 is CASSRDRGSEKLFF. The CDR3 DNA sequence: TGTGCCAGCAGCCGCGACAGGGGCTCCGAAAAACTGTTTTTT. The V gene is TRBV7-2, the J gene TRBJ1-4; 8 bases match TRBD1. The CDR3 is 14 amino acids. Germline lookup yields CDR1 SGHTA and CDR2 FQGNSA. The V gene end was trimmed by 5 bases and the J gene end by 8 bases; junction bases not matched to a gene: 7. Complete variable domain (other parts from reference TRBV7-2 and TRBJ1-4): GAGVSQSPSNKVTEKGKDVELRCDPISGHTALYWYRQSLGQGLEFLIYFQGNSAPDKSGLPSDRFSAERTGGSVSTLTIQRTQQEDSAVYLCASSRDRGSEKLFFGSGTQLSVL.

The rearrangement joins TRBV9 to TRBJ2-5, with 11 bases that match TRBD1. The CDR3 contains 16 residues. The germline gives CDR1 SGDLS, CDR2 YYNGEE. The V gene end was trimmed by 3 bases and the J gene end by 4 bases; junction bases not matched to a gene: 8. In DNA, the CDR3 is TGTGCCAGCAGCGGCCCAACCGGGACAGGGGGAGAGACCCAGTACTTC. It encodes CASSGPTGTGGETQYF. Based on the CDR3 plus reference TRBV9 and TRBJ2-5, the full variable domain is DSGVTQTPKHLITATGQRVTLRCSPRSGDLSVYWYQQSLDQGLQFLIQYYNGEERAKGNILERFSAQQFPDLHSELNLSSLELGDSALYFCASSGPTGTGGETQYFGPGTRLLVL.

On this clone itself: Other DNA sequences in this specimen translate into the identical CDR3. This chain joins TRBV20-1 and TRBJ1-3; D may be TRBD1 (5 bases). V was trimmed by 6 bases and J by 4 bases, leaving 7 bases between them. CDR3 length: 11 amino acids. Germline-derived CDR1 and CDR2 are DFQATT and SNEGSKA (reference sequence). The CDR3 loop is CSAGGGNTIYF. CDR3 sequence (DNA): TGCAGTGCCGGGGGGGGAAACACCATATATTTT.

This clone occurred a few times. The chain is built from TRBV2 and TRBJ2-2, with D possibly being TRBD1 (6 bases). Germline-derived CDR1 and CDR2 are SNHLY and FYNNEI. This CDR3 spans 15 amino acids. V dropped 2 bases and J dropped 4 bases, with 11 bases sitting between them. This chain's CDR3 is CASSEWDIFTGELFF. The CDR3 DNA sequence: TGTGCCAGCAGTGAATGGGACATTTTCACCGGGGAGCTGTTTTTT. The full variable domain, rest sourced from reference TRBV2 and TRBJ2-2, is EPEVTQTPSHQVTQMGQEVILRCVPISNHLYFYWYRQILGQKVEFLVSFYNNEISEKSEIFDDQFSVERPDGSNFTLKIRSTKLEDSAMYFCASSEWDIFTGELFFGEGSRLTVL.

The CDR3 loop is CATWDRNEQYF. CDR3 DNA: TGTGCCACCTGGGACAGAAACGAGCAGTACTTC. The chain recombines TRBV15 with TRBJ2-7; 7 bases map to TRBD1. The length of the CDR3 is 11 residues. V was pared by 8 bases and J by 5 bases, with 3 bases of the junction left unmatched. Germline loops: CDR1 LNHNV, CDR2 YYDKDF (reference sequence).

This clone was seen only once. The rearrangement links TRBV3-1 (or the pseudogene TRBV3-2) to TRBJ2-7; 7 bases align to TRBD2. CDR3 size: 15 residues. The trim removed 4 bases at V and 6 bases at J, leaving 12 bases unmatched. Germline CDR1 and CDR2: LGHDT and YNNKEL (reference sequence). CDR3 nucleotide sequence: TGTGCCAGCAGCCGACTAGCTTTCGTACCCTCCGAGCAGTACTTC. Translation: CASSRLAFVPSEQYF.

This chain uses TRBV28 with TRBJ2-7; no definite D call. CDR1 is MDHEN and CDR2 is SYDVKM in the germline V gene. The CDR3 loop spans 14 amino acids. The V end was cut by 10 bases, the J end by 0 bases, with 16 bases between. This CDR3 reads CATTDLLSSYEQYF. CDR3 coding DNA: TGTGCCACCACAGATTTACTCAGCTCCTACGAGCAGTACTTC.

V gene TRBV11-3 combines with J gene TRBJ2-2; tentative D call: TRBD2 (5 bases). The CDR3 covers 13 residues. Per germline, CDR1 SGHNT and CDR2 YENEEA. V lost 4 bases and J 5 bases, leaving 8 bases between the germline ends. For the CDR3, the DNA is TGTGCCAGCAGCTCGAGGGCAACCGGGGAGCTGTTTTTT. Translated, it gives CASSSRATGELFF.

J is TRBJ2-1 and V is TRBV6-4; the D gene is possibly TRBD2 (5 bases). Germline V gene sequence: CDR1 MRHNA, CDR2 SNTAGT. With 3 bases removed from V and 10 bases from J, the gap between germline ends came to 16 bases. This CDR3 is 14 amino acids long. The CDR3 sequence: CASSEAAEGVEQFF. The CDR3 DNA is TGTGCCAGCAGTGAGGCGGCCGAGGGAGTCGAGCAGTTCTTC.

The chain employs TRBV5-4 and TRBJ2-3, with D maybe TRBD1 (5 bases). With 7 bases removed from V and 4 bases from J, the gap between germline ends came to 13 bases. CDR3 length: 13 residues. Per germline, CDR1 SGHNT and CDR2 YYREEE (reference sequence). The CDR3 bases are TGTGCCAGCTGGTCCAGGGCAGCAGATACGCAGTATTTT. This translates into CASWSRAADTQYF.

The J gene is TRBJ1-1, the V gene TRBV7-9; 8 bases align to TRBD1. This CDR3 has 14 amino acids. V gave up 5 bases and J gave up 1 base; unmatched junction bases: 3. Germline CDR1 reads SEHNR; CDR2 reads FQNEAQ (reference sequence). The CDR3 loop is CASSLGQGNTEAFF. In DNA, the CDR3 is TGTGCCAGCAGCCTAGGACAGGGGAACACTGAAGCTTTCTTT. Filled out from reference TRBV7-9 and TRBJ1-1, the complete variable domain reads DTGVSQNPRHKITKRGQNVTFRCDPISEHNRLYWYRQTLGQGPEFLTYFQNEAQLEKSRLLSDRFSAERPKGSFSTLEIQRTEQGDSAMYLCASSLGQGNTEAFFGQGTRLTVV.

This clone occurred once. This rearrangement joins TRBV5-1 to TRBJ1-1, with a tentative D call TRBD1 (6 bases). The V end was cut by 4 bases, the J end by 6 bases, with 16 bases between. CDR1 SGHRS and CDR2 YFSETQ come from the germline V gene. The CDR3 is 14 residues long. The CDR3 spells CASSPEANRAEAFF. As DNA, the CDR3 is TGCGCCAGCAGCCCGGAAGCCAACAGGGCTGAAGCTTTCTTT.

This chain connects TRBV5-1 to TRBJ1-3; D might be TRBD1 (5 bases). The length of the CDR3 is 15 residues. Germline V gene lookup returns CDR1 SGHRS and CDR2 YFSETQ. V was trimmed by 4 bases and J by 2 bases, leaving 13 bases between them. CDR3 nucleotide sequence: TGCGCCAGCAGCCTTGACAGATCTCCTGGAAACACCATATATTTT. Encoded protein: CASSLDRSPGNTIYF.

J is TRBJ1-5 and V is TRBV19, with 8 bases aligning to TRBD1. Germline CDR1 and CDR2: LNHDA and SQIVND (reference sequence). This CDR3 has 14 amino acids. The V segment lost 2 bases and the J segment 5 bases; nucleotides outside the gene matches: 2. CDR3 nucleotides: TGTGCCAGTAGTATACAGGGGGCATATCAGCCCCAGCATTTT. It encodes CASSIQGAYQPQHF.

The chain joins TRBV30 to TRBJ2-7; possible D gene TRBD1, 6 bases. CDR1 is GTSNPN, CDR2 SVGIG, per germline (reference sequence). This CDR3 contains 16 residues. V lost 4 bases and J lost 0, with 19 bases in between. CDR3 loop: CAWNLPGHMSSYEQYF. The CDR3 nucleotides read TGTGCCTGGAACCTCCCGGGACACATGAGCTCCTACGAGCAGTACTTC.

The V and J genes are TRBV7-9 and TRBJ1-2; D is undetermined. The CDR3 is made up of 16 amino acids. The V gene lost 1 base and the J gene lost 4 bases, with 16 bases spanning the gap. The germline V gene has CDR1 SEHNR and CDR2 FQNEAQ (reference sequence). DNA of the CDR3: TGTGCCAGCAGCTTAGAGGTCGCACGGGGTAGCTATGGCTACACCTTC. Encoded protein: CASSLEVARGSYGYTF.

The V and J genes are TRBV11-1 and TRBJ1-1; D perhaps matches TRBD1 (6 bases). With 1 base removed from V and 4 bases from J, the gap between germline ends came to 10 bases. The CDR3 extends over 14 amino acids. CDR1 and CDR2 (germline): SGHAT, FQDESV (reference sequence). In DNA, the CDR3 is TGTGCCAGCAGCTTAGACAGGGTCGGCACTGAAGCTTTCTTT. Protein: CASSLDRVGTEAFF.